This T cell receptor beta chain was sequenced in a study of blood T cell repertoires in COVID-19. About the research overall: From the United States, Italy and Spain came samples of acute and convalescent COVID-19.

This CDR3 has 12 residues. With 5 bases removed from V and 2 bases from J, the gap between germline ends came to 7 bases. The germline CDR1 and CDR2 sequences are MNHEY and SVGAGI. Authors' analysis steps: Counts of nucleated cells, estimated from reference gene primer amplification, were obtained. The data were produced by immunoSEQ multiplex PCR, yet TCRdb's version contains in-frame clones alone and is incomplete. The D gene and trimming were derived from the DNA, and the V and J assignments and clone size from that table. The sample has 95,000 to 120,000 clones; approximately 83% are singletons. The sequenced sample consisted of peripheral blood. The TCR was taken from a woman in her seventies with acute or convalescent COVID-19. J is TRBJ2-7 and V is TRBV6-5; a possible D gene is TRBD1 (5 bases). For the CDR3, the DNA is TGTGCCAGCAGTCAGGGAACCTACGAGCAGTACGTC. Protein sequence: CASSQGTYEQYV.